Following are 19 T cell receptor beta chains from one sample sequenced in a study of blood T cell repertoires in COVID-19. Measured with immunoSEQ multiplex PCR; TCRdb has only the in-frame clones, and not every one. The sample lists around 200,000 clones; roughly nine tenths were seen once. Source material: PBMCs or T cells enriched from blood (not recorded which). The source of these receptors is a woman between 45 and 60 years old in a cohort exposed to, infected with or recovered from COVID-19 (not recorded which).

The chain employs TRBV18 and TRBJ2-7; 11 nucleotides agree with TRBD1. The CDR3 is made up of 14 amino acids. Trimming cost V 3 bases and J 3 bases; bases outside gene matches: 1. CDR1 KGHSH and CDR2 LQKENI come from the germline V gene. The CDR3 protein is CASSPGQGVYEQYF. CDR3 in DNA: TGTGCCAGCTCACCGGGACAGGGGGTCTACGAGCAGTACTTC.

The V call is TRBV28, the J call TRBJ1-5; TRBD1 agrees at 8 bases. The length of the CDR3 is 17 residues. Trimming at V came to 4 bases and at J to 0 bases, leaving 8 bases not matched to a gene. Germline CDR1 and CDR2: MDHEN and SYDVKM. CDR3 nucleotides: TGTGCCAGCAGTTCGACAGGGGTCCGGGATAGCAATCAGCCCCAGCATTTT. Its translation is CASSSTGVRDSNQPQHF.

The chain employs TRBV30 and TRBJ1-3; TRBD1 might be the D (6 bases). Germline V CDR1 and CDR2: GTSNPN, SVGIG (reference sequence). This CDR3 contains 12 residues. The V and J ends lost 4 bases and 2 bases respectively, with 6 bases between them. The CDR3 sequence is CAWNRAGNTIYF. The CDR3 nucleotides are TGTGCCTGGAACAGGGCTGGAAACACCATATATTTT.

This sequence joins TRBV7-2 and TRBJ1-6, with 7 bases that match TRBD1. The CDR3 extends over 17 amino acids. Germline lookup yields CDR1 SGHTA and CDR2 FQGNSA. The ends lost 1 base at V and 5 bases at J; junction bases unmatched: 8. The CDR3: CASSLVSTGSHNSPLHF. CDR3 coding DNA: TGTGCCAGCAGCTTAGTTTCGACAGGGAGCCATAATTCACCCCTCCACTTT.

This CDR3 reads CASSLAPEAEKLFF. The CDR3 region has the DNA TGCGCCAGCAGCTTGGCCCCCGAGGCGGAAAAACTGTTTTTT. The J gene is TRBJ1-4, the V gene TRBV5-1; no definite D call. V shed 0 bases and J shed 8 bases, with 11 bases lying between them. Looked up from germline, CDR1 is SGHRS and CDR2 is YFSETQ. This CDR3 spans 14 amino acids.

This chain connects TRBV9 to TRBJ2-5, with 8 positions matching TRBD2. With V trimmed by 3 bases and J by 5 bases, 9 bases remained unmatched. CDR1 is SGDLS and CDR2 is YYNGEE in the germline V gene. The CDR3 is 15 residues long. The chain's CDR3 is CASSAIVAGWETQYF. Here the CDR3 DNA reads TGTGCCAGCAGCGCCATAGTAGCGGGGTGGGAGACCCAGTACTTC.

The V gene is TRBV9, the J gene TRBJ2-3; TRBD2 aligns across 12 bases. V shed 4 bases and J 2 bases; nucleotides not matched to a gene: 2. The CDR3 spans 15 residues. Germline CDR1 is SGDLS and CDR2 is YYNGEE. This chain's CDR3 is CASSLAGGITDTQYF. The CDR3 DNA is TGTGCCAGCAGCCTAGCGGGGGGGATCACAGATACGCAGTATTTT.

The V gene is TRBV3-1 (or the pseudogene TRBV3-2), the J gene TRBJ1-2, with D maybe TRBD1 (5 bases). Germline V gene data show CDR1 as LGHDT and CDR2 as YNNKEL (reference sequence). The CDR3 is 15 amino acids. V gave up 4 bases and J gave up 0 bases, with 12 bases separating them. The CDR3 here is CASSRDGASNYGYTF. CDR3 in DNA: TGTGCCAGCAGCCGGGATGGGGCCTCTAACTATGGCTACACCTTC.

Written as DNA, the CDR3 is TGCGCCAGCAGCTTGGGACAGTTACCCACTGAAGCTTTCTTT. As protein: CASSLGQLPTEAFF. The gene calls are TRBV5-1 and TRBJ1-1; the D gene is possibly TRBD1 (5 bases). CDR3 length equals 14 residues. The V and J ends lost 0 bases and 4 bases respectively, with 10 bases between them. CDR1 is SGHRS, CDR2 YFSETQ, per germline.

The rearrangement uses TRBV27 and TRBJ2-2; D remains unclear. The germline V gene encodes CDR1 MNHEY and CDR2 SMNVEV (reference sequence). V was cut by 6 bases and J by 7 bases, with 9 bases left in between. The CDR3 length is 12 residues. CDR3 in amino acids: CASRIFSGELFF. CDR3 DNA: TGTGCCAGCAGAATCTTTAGCGGGGAGCTGTTTTTT.

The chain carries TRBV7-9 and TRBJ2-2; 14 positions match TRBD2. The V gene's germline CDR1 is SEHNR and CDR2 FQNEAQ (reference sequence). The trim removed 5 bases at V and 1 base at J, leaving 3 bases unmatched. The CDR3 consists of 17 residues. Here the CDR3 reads CASSLGTSGGNTGELFF. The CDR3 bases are TGTGCCAGCAGCCTCGGGACTAGCGGGGGGAACACCGGGGAGCTGTTTTTT.

CDR3 region: CASSQVGTVSEKLFF. CDR3 nucleotides: TGTGCCAGCAGCCAAGTTGGGACAGTTTCTGAAAAACTGTTTTTT. The gene calls are TRBV14 and TRBJ1-4; TRBD1 aligns across 7 bases. Trimming removed 1 base from V and 7 bases from J; junction bases left unmatched: 6. This CDR3 is built from 15 residues. The germline V gene has CDR1 SGHDN and CDR2 FVKESK.

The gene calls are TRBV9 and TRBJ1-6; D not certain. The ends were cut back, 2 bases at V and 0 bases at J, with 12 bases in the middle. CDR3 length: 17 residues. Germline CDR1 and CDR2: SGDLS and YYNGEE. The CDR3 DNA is TGTGCCAGCAGCGTCGACGGGGAAAGCTCCTATAATTCACCCCTCCACTTT. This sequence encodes CASSVDGESSYNSPLHF.

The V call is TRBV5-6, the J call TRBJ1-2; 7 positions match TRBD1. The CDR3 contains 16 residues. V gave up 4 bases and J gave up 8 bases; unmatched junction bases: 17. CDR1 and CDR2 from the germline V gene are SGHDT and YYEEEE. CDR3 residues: CASSHRTGARIGGYTF. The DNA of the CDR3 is TGTGCCAGCAGCCATAGGACAGGCGCACGCATAGGGGGCTACACCTTC.

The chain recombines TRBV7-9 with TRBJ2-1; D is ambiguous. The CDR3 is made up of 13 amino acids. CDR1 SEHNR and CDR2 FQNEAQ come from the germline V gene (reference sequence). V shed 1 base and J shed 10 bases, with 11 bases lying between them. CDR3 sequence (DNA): TGTGCCAGCAGCTTAGAGCGTGCATTAGAGCAGTTCTTC. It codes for CASSLERALEQFF.

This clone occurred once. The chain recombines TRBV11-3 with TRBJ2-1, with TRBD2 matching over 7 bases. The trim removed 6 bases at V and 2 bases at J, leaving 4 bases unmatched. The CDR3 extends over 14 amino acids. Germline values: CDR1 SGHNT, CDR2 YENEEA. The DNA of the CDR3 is TGTGCCAGCAGACCCAGCGGGGCCTACAATGAGCAGTTCTTC. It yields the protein CASRPSGAYNEQFF.

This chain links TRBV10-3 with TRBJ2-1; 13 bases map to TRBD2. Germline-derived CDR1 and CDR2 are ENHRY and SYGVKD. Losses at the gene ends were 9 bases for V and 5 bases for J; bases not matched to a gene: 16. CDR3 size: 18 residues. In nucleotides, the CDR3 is TGTGCCATTCAAAGCCACCGGACTAGCGGGGGTACCAACAATGAGCAGTTCTTC. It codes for CAIQSHRTSGGTNNEQFF.

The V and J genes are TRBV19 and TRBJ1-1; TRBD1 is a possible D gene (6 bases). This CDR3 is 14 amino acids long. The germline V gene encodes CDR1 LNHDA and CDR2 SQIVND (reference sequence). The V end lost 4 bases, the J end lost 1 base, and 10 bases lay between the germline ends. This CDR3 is CASSRSRGNTEAFF. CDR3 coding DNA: TGTGCCAGTAGTAGGAGCAGGGGGAACACTGAAGCTTTCTTT.

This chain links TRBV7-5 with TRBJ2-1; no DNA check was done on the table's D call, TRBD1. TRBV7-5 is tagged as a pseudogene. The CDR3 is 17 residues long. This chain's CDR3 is CARSLGPGQGAHNEQFF. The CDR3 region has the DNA TGTGCCAGAAGCTTGGGGCCAGGACAGGGGGCACACAATGAGCAGTTCTTC.